This TCR beta chain was identified in a study of T cells in Graves' hyperthyroidism and ophthalmopathy. The table lists this clonotype with many counts. RNA transcripts provided the source from which TCR beta CDR3 regions were amplified. The HTBI primer set served for first-round RT-PCR of the TCR CDR3. Each CDR3 protein is one row after TCRdb ran MiXCR on the multiplex PCR reads. The table has over 250,000 distinct CDR3 sequences, over 15% seen once. The CDR3 consists of 13 residues. The V end lost 5 bases, the J end lost 3 bases, and 11 bases lay between the germline ends. Germline V lookup: CDR1 SGHTA, CDR2 FQGNSA.

The clonotype was recovered from an older woman with Graves' ophthalmopathy. Material for sequencing was blood. The J gene is TRBJ2-7, the V gene TRBV7-2; D remains ambiguous. CDR3 sequence (DNA): TGTGCCAGCAGCCCCCTCCAAGGCTACGAGCAGTACTTC. This encodes CASSPLQGYEQYF.